Each of the 21 T cell receptor beta chains below was sequenced from the same sample in a study of regulatory T cells in long-lasting Graves disease. Assembly of TCR beta libraries relied on iRepertoire HTBI primers together with Arm-PCR of CDR3 regions. TCRdb re-analysed the multiplex PCR reads in MiXCR, keeping a single row per CDR3 protein. In the table there are about 340,000 distinct CDR3 sequences, 15% to 20% of which are singletons. Documented time point: persistent/refractory GD, antithyroid drugs over 5 years with positive TRAb. The TCR library was made from RNA extracted from PBMCs. The sequences come from peripheral blood mononuclear cells (PBMCs), collected when the disease was refractory, from a patient treated with antithyroid drugs. These receptors came from a female donor with Graves disease.

The rearrangement links TRBV29-1 to TRBJ1-1, with 9 bases that match TRBD1. Per the germline V gene, CDR1 is SQVTM and CDR2 is ANQGSEA. This CDR3 region has 12 residues. V shed 6 bases, J shed 2 bases, and the junction held 1 base outside the gene matches. This CDR3 is CSVQGANTEAFF. CDR3 in DNA: TGCAGCGTACAGGGGGCCAACACTGAAGCTTTCTTT.

Many counts were recorded for this clonotype. The rearrangement joins TRBV2 to TRBJ2-2; D remains ambiguous. Germline V gene sequence: CDR1 SNHLY, CDR2 FYNNEI. This CDR3 has 15 amino acids. V was shortened by 8 bases and J by 1 base, with 14 bases between the two germline ends. CDR3 protein: CASSLGGLNTGELFF. The CDR3 nucleotides are TGTGCCAGCTCCCTAGGTGGGCTGAACACCGGGGAGCTGTTTTTT. Combining the CDR3 with reference TRBV2 and TRBJ2-2 gives the whole variable domain EPEVTQTPSHQVTQMGQEVILRCVPISNHLYFYWYRQILGQKVEFLVSFYNNEISEKSEIFDDQFSVERPDGSNFTLKIRSTKLEDSAMYFCASSLGGLNTGELFFGEGSRLTVL.

This clonotype was seen a few times. The V and J genes are TRBV5-1 and TRBJ1-3; D not resolved. The germline V gene encodes CDR1 SGHRS and CDR2 YFSETQ. The CDR3 is made up of 14 amino acids. Deletions cut 0 bases from V and 0 bases from J, with 4 bases between. The CDR3 is CASSLGISGNTIYF. The CDR3 nucleotides read TGCGCCAGCAGCTTGGGTATCTCTGGAAACACCATATATTTT. The full variable domain, rest sourced from reference TRBV5-1 and TRBJ1-3, is KAGVTQTPRYLIKTRGQQVTLSCSPISGHRSVSWYQQTPGQGLQFLFEYFSETQRNKGNFPGRFSGRQFSNSRSEMNVSTLELGDSALYLCASSLGISGNTIYFGEGSWLTVV.

This chain joins TRBV19 and TRBJ1-5; 8 nucleotides match TRBD1. The germline gives CDR1 LNHDA, CDR2 SQIVND (reference sequence). The CDR3 spans 15 residues. V trimming: 4 bases; J trimming: 3 bases; junction bases outside the gene matches: 5. Here the CDR3 reads CASSTRQGYNQPQHF. CDR3 bases: TGTGCCAGTAGTACAAGACAGGGGTACAATCAGCCCCAGCATTTT.

This clonotype has ten or more counts. The rearrangement joins TRBV3-1 to TRBJ1-5; D unclear. Per the germline V gene, CDR1 is LGHDT and CDR2 is YNNKEL (reference sequence). The CDR3 length is 12 residues. Trimming left V 3 bases short and J 4 bases short, with 4 bases between. The CDR3 DNA is TGTGCCAGCAGCCAGGAGAATCAGCCCCAGCATTTT. This translates into CASSQENQPQHF.

As to this clonotype: A read error may be the cause here, since a much bigger clone is one base away. This chain links TRBV7-2 with TRBJ1-4; tentative D call: TRBD1 (5 bases). Germline values: CDR1 SGHTA, CDR2 FQGNSA. This CDR3 has 15 amino acids. DNA for the CDR3: TGTGACAGCAGCCATCGTGGGGCCCATAATGAAAAACTGTTTTTT. Protein product: CDSSHRGAHNEKLFF.

This clonotype was counted between two and nine times. The chain couples TRBV6-1 to TRBJ1-5; no reliable D call. The germline CDR1 and CDR2 sequences are MNHNS and SASEGT. CDR3 length: 13 amino acids. V was pared by 6 bases and J by 4 bases, with 10 bases between. The DNA for the CDR3 is TGTGCCAGCAGAATTAGGGAAAATCAGCCCCAGCATTTT. The encoded protein is CASRIRENQPQHF.

The chain recombines TRBV20-1 with TRBJ1-5; no reliable D call. CDR1 and CDR2 (germline): DFQATT, SNEGSKA (reference sequence). The CDR3 contains 17 residues. V was cut by 0 bases and J by 6 bases, with 21 bases left in between. The CDR3 nucleotides are TGCAGTGCTAGAGACTCCGACGGACGGTGGGTAGGTCAGCCCCAGCATTTT. Translation gives CSARDSDGRWVGQPQHF.

Only a few counts were recorded for this clonotype. The chain has TRBV11-3 and TRBJ1-1, with 7 bases lining up with TRBD1. The CDR3 is 14 amino acids. Per the germline V gene, CDR1 is SGHNT and CDR2 is YENEEA. V shed 0 bases and J 3 bases; nucleotides not matched to a gene: 1. CDR3 nucleotide sequence: TGTGCCAGCAGCTTAGACAGGGGGGACACTGAAGCTTTCTTT. The encoded protein is CASSLDRGDTEAFF.

This clonotype was recorded once. The rearrangement links TRBV28 to TRBJ1-1; perhaps TRBD1 as D (5 bases). Deletions cut 2 bases from V and 0 bases from J, with 10 bases between. This CDR3 is built from 15 residues. CDR1 is MDHEN and CDR2 is SYDVKM in the germline V gene. The CDR3 DNA sequence: TGTGCCAGCAGTTTACCAGGGCGATTGAACACTGAAGCTTTCTTT. It translates to CASSLPGRLNTEAFF.

In regard to this clonotype: A much more abundant neighbour one base away suggests this may be a read error. CDR3 residues: CACTERTVNTEAFF. CDR3 bases: TGTGCCTGCACGGAGAGGACAGTGAACACTGAAGCTTTCTTT. The genes are TRBV6-2 or TRBV6-3 and TRBJ1-1; D is perhaps TRBD1 (6 bases). Germline assignment: CDR1 MNHEY and CDR2 SVGEGT. Trimming cost V 11 bases and J 0 bases, with 16 bases left between them. The CDR3 runs to 14 residues.

This clonotype has at least ten counts. V is TRBV29-1 and J is TRBJ1-5; no clear D gene. There are 13 residues in the CDR3. Deletions cut 5 bases from V and 0 bases from J, with 8 bases between. CDR1 and CDR2 (germline): SQVTM, ANQGSEA. CDR3 residues: CSVRRDSNQPQHF. As DNA, the CDR3 is TGCAGCGTTCGGAGGGATAGCAATCAGCCCCAGCATTTT. Together with reference TRBV29-1 and TRBJ1-5, the CDR3 gives the full variable domain: SAVISQKPSRDICQRGTSLTIQCQVDSQVTMMFWYRQQPGQSLTLIATANQGSEATYESGFVIDKFPISRPNLTFSTLTVSNMSPEDSSIYLCSVRRDSNQPQHFGDGTRLSIL.

This clonotype was detected many times. This sequence joins TRBV12-3 or TRBV12-4 and TRBJ2-7; D gene uncertain. This CDR3 region has 13 residues. V was cut by 1 base and J by 1 base, with 5 bases left in between. The DNA for the CDR3 is TGTGCCAGCAGTTTAGAACATTCCTACGAGCAGTACTTC. Protein: CASSLEHSYEQYF.

The sample holds a few counts of this clonotype. The chain uses TRBV29-1 and TRBJ1-2; D is undetermined. CDR1 SQVTM and CDR2 ANQGSEA come from the germline V gene. This CDR3 comprises 12 residues. V lost 4 bases and J lost 1, with 7 bases in between. The DNA of the CDR3 is TGCAGCGTTGCCACGGATAACTATGGCTACACCTTC. Amino acids: CSVATDNYGYTF.

The table lists this clonotype with a few counts. CDR3 nucleotide sequence: TGCAGCGTCTCCCGCTGGGGAGGGACAGGGACCTCTGGGGCCAACGTCCTGACTTTC. Translated, it gives CSVSRWGGTGTSGANVLTF. The chain carries TRBV29-1 and TRBJ2-6; 9 positions match TRBD1. V lost 6 bases, J lost 0 bases, and 15 bases stayed unmatched. The CDR3 length is 19 residues. The germline CDR1 and CDR2 sequences are SQVTM and ANQGSEA.

The chain combines TRBV7-9 with TRBJ1-6, with 10 bases that match TRBD1. The CDR3 runs 14 residues. V lost 5 bases to trimming and J lost 10 bases; unmatched junction nucleotides: 5. Germline V gene sequence: CDR1 SEHNR, CDR2 FQNEAQ (reference sequence). CDR3 in DNA: TGTGCCAGCAGCCAGACAGGGGGCGAGTCACCCCTCCACTTT. Its translation: CASSQTGGESPLHF. Full variable domain (missing parts from reference TRBV7-9 and TRBJ1-6): DTGVSQNPRHKITKRGQNVTFRCDPISEHNRLYWYRQTLGQGPEFLTYFQNEAQLEKSRLLSDRFSAERPKGSFSTLEIQRTEQGDSAMYLCASSQTGGESPLHFGNGTRLTVT.

This clonotype was observed at least ten times. This chain joins TRBV30 and TRBJ2-7, with D possibly matching TRBD2 (5 bases). Trimming cost V 2 bases and J 4 bases, with 9 bases left between them. The CDR3 has 12 amino acids. The germline CDR1 and CDR2 sequences are GTSNPN and SVGIG (reference sequence). CDR3 region: CAWSRDRYEQYF. The CDR3 bases are TGTGCCTGGAGTCGGGATCGTTACGAGCAGTACTTC.

This clonotype has at least ten counts. The chain recombines TRBV29-1 with TRBJ2-5; D perhaps matches TRBD1 (6 bases). The germline V gene encodes CDR1 SQVTM and CDR2 ANQGSEA. The ends were cut back, 8 bases at V and 2 bases at J, with 12 bases in the middle. The CDR3 loop spans 12 amino acids. CDR3 DNA: TGCAGCTCCCGGCAGGGGCAAGAGACCCAGTACTTC. Its translation is CSSRQGQETQYF.

The rearrangement uses TRBV29-1 and TRBJ1-1, with TRBD1 as a possible D gene (5 bases). V was clipped by 6 bases and J by 3 bases, with 14 bases between them. The V gene's germline CDR1 is SQVTM and CDR2 ANQGSEA. The CDR3 length is 13 residues. Written as DNA, the CDR3 is TGCAGCGTGAAGAGGGGCCATGACACTGAAGCTTTCTTT. The encoded protein is CSVKRGHDTEAFF.

This clonotype showed up many times. V gene TRBV29-1 combines with J gene TRBJ2-7; a possible D gene is TRBD2 (6 bases). V shed 7 bases and J shed 3 bases, with 10 bases lying between them. The CDR3 consists of 11 residues. Germline V gene sequence: CDR1 SQVTM, CDR2 ANQGSEA. The CDR3 sequence: CSAGSNYEQYF. The CDR3 DNA reads as TGCAGCGCCGGGAGTAACTACGAGCAGTACTTC.

This clonotype was counted at least ten times. The chain employs TRBV15 and TRBJ2-7; 13 positions agree with TRBD2. V dropped 3 bases and J dropped 1; count of bases not matched to a gene: 6. This CDR3 is 17 amino acids long. CDR1 and CDR2 from the germline V gene are LNHNV and YYDKDF (reference sequence). The CDR3 here is CATSSSPGLAGSYEQYF. For the CDR3, the DNA is TGTGCCACCAGCAGTTCTCCGGGACTAGCGGGATCCTACGAGCAGTACTTC.